The 7 T cell receptor beta chains below come from one sample, sequenced in a study of T cell repertoires in cytomegalovirus infection. MiXCR was run by TCRdb on the reads, yielding one entry per CDR3 protein. The sample includes about 830,000 distinct CDR3 sequences, 30% to 35% of them seen just once. No antigen has been assigned to these receptors. Sequenced here: cultured CD8+ T cells from PBMCs, sampled from culture after CMV antigen stimulation. These receptors were obtained from a human donor in good health (CMV status not recorded). Some clones in this sample may be carry-over from other donors' samples.

The chain carries TRBV27 and TRBJ1-2; TRBD1 might be the D (5 bases). The germline V gene encodes CDR1 MNHEY and CDR2 SMNVEV (reference sequence). V lost 1 base to trimming and J lost 10 bases, with 16 bases between them. The CDR3 is made up of 14 amino acids. The CDR3 loop is CASSLWTGGEDYTF. DNA for the CDR3: TGTGCCAGCAGTTTATGGACCGGGGGGGAGGACTACACCTTC.

V usage is TRBV29-1 and J usage is TRBJ1-2; D gene uncertain. The germline V gene encodes CDR1 SQVTM and CDR2 ANQGSEA. V dropped 5 bases and J dropped 3 bases, with 4 bases sitting between them. The CDR3 sequence is 10 residues long. The DNA of the CDR3 is TGCAGCGTTCCTGACTATGGCTACACCTTC. Residues: CSVPDYGYTF. Looking up the rest from reference TRBV29-1 and TRBJ1-2 gives the full variable domain: SAVISQKPSRDICQRGTSLTIQCQVDSQVTMMFWYRQQPGQSLTLIATANQGSEATYESGFVIDKFPISRPNLTFSTLTVSNMSPEDSSIYLCSVPDYGYTFGSGTRLTVV.

The chain is built from TRBV7-6 and TRBJ2-1, with 7 nucleotides matching TRBD1. The CDR3 has 15 residues. Looked up from germline, CDR1 is SGHVS and CDR2 is FNYEAQ. V gave up 7 bases and J gave up 4 bases; unmatched junction bases: 10. The CDR3: CASTSNKQGYNEQFF. DNA of the CDR3: TGTGCCAGCACCAGTAATAAACAGGGGTACAATGAGCAGTTCTTC.

This clonotype was recorded once. This chain uses TRBV12-3 or TRBV12-4 with TRBJ1-3; tentatively, D is TRBD1 (5 bases). The CDR3 runs 14 residues. Trimming took 5 bases from V and 2 from J, leaving 10 bases between them. Written as DNA, the CDR3 is TGTGCCAGCAGTCCGGGACTTGCTGGAAACACCATATATTTT. The encoded protein is CASSPGLAGNTIYF.

This chain uses TRBV19 with TRBJ1-5, with a weak D call TRBD1 (5 bases). Germline CDR1 LNHDA, CDR2 SQIVND (reference sequence). Trimming removed 4 bases from V and 6 bases from J, with 13 bases in between. This CDR3 contains 14 residues. The CDR3 nucleotides read TGTGCCAGTAGTACGGTGCCTGGGGGTCAGCCCCAGCATTTT. Encoded protein: CASSTVPGGQPQHF.

The V call is TRBV7-8, the J call TRBJ2-7; D is possibly TRBD2 (6 bases). The CDR3 length is 14 residues. Germline V gives CDR1 SGHVS, CDR2 FQNEAQ. Trimming pared 3 bases from V and 7 bases from J, leaving 16 bases between. The CDR3 sequence: CASSLGLIYNEQYV. DNA of the CDR3: TGTGCCAGCAGCTTGGGACTCATTTACAATGAGCAGTACGTC.

J is TRBJ1-1 and V is TRBV6-1; D unclear. Trimming took 5 bases from V and 11 from J, leaving 24 bases between them. Germline CDR1 MNHNS, CDR2 SASEGT. This CDR3 comprises 15 residues. The CDR3, as DNA: TGTGCCAGCAGTATGAGGTCGGGGTTCCCAATTGGGGCTTTCTTT. Its translation is CASSMRSGFPIGAFF.